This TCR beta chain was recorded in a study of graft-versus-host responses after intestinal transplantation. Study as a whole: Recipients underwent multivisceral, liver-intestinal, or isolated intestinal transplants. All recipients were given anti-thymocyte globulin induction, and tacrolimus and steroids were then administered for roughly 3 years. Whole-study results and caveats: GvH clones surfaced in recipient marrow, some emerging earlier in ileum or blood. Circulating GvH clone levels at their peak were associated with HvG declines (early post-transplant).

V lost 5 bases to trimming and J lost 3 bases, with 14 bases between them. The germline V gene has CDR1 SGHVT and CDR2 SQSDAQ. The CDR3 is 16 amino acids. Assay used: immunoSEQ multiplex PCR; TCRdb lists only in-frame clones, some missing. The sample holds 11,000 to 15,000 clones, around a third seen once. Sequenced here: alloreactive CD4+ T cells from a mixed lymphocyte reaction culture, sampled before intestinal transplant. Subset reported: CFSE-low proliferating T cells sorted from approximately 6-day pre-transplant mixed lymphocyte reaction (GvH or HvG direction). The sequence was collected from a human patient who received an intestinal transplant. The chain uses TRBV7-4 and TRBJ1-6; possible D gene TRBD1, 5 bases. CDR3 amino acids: CASSPWGYNYNSPLHF. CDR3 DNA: TGTGCCAGCAGCCCCTGGGGGTACAACTATAATTCACCCCTCCACTTT.